This T cell receptor beta chain was found in a study of cytomegalovirus exposure and HLA in healthy donors. PCR employed 60 Vbeta and 13 Jbeta primers. Data came from immunoSEQ multiplex PCR; TCRdb stores just in-frame clones and leaves some out. The sample comprises 65,000 to 80,000 clones, roughly 79% of which are singletons, and under 25% rests with the top ten. CDR1 and CDR2 (germline): MNHEY, SMNVEV (reference sequence). The CDR3 is made up of 12 amino acids. The J segment lost 7 bases and the V segment lost 7 bases, leaving 4 bases of the junction unmatched. The chain couples TRBV27 to TRBJ2-7; the match to TRBD2 covers 10 bases. This sequence was found in a woman in her thirties or forties in good health and CMV-seropositive. Sequencing was performed on PBMCs. Here the CDR3 reads CASKGLAREQYF. CDR3 DNA sequence: TGTGCCAGCAAGGGACTAGCGCGTGAGCAGTACTTC.